Shown below are 5 T cell receptor beta chains from a single sample sequenced in a study of T cell responses to AZD1222 COVID-19 vaccine. Clones were sequenced by immunoSEQ multiplex PCR, and TCRdb holds only the in-frame ones, with some missing. The repertoire includes around 67,000 clones, approximately 83% of them detected once, and about 6.5% sits in the top ten. Source: peripheral blood, taken 28 days after the second AZD1222 dose. The source is an adult who received the AZD1222 COVID-19 vaccine.

V usage is TRBV19 and J usage is TRBJ2-1, with TRBD2 as a possible D gene (5 bases). The CDR3 runs 15 residues. V lost 8 bases to trimming and J lost 9 bases, with 23 bases between them. Germline V gives CDR1 LNHDA, CDR2 SQIVND (reference sequence). This chain's CDR3 is CASEGSGTYPGEQFF. The DNA for the CDR3 is TGTGCCAGTGAGGGTTCCGGCACGTACCCGGGTGAGCAGTTCTTC. The full variable domain, completed using reference TRBV19 and TRBJ2-1, is DGGITQSPKYLFRKEGQNVTLSCEQNLNHDAMYWYRQDPGQGLRLIYYSQIVNDFQKGDIAEGYSVSREKKESFPLTVTSAQKNPTAFYLCASEGSGTYPGEQFFGPGTRLTVL.

This chain uses TRBV9 with TRBJ1-2, with a weak D call TRBD1 (6 bases). This CDR3 has 14 amino acids. CDR1 SGDLS and CDR2 YYNGEE come from the germline V gene. V shed 0 bases and J shed 5 bases, with 11 bases lying between them. CDR3 amino acids: CASSVGPGEYGYTF. CDR3 bases: TGTGCCAGCAGCGTAGGGCCAGGGGAGTATGGCTACACCTTC.

The chain joins TRBV2 to TRBJ1-1; perhaps TRBD1 as D (6 bases). The germline CDR1 and CDR2 sequences are SNHLY and FYNNEI. The CDR3 runs 13 residues. Trimming pared 8 bases from V and 1 base from J, leaving 11 bases between. The CDR3 sequence: CASEGERNTEAFF. The CDR3 region has the DNA TGTGCCAGCGAGGGGGAGCGGAACACTGAAGCTTTCTTT.

The chain couples TRBV27 to TRBJ2-7; the D is unclear. The CDR3 spans 14 residues. CDR1 MNHEY and CDR2 SMNVEV come from the germline V gene (reference sequence). The V and J ends lost 5 bases and 2 bases respectively, with 13 bases between them. The CDR3 is CASSAALGPYEQYF. The DNA of the CDR3 is TGTGCCAGCAGTGCCGCCCTCGGGCCCTACGAGCAGTACTTC.

This clone was seen a single time. This chain uses TRBV7-8 with TRBJ2-2; a weak D match, TRBD2 (5 bases). Deletions cut 5 bases from V and 0 bases from J, with 13 bases between. The CDR3 runs to 16 residues. Germline lookup yields CDR1 SGHVS and CDR2 FQNEAQ. The DNA of the CDR3 is TGTGCCAGCAGCCCGAGGACTTATTCGAACACCGGGGAGCTGTTTTTT. Translation: CASSPRTYSNTGELFF. The full variable domain, completed using reference TRBV7-8 and TRBJ2-2, is GAGVSQSPRYKVAKRGQDVALRCDPISGHVSLFWYQQALGQGPEFLTYFQNEAQLDKSGLPSDRFFAERPEGSVSTLKIQRTQQEDSAVYLCASSPRTYSNTGELFFGEGSRLTVL.